What follows describes a single T cell receptor (beta chain). The antigen remains undetermined. Each TCR beta cDNA library carried unique molecular identifiers. TCRdb fed the PCR reads into MiXCR, producing one record per CDR3 protein. The table records under 900,000 distinct CDR3 sequences, approximately 57% of them present only once. This record comes from a study of post-analysis software for immune sequencing data. Study-level information: Some patients lacked subtype; others had relapsing-remitting, secondary progressive or progressive-relapsing disease.

Germline-derived CDR1 and CDR2 are DFQATT and SNEGSKA (reference sequence). This CDR3 has 15 amino acids. General observations from the study: Patients had higher frequencies than controls of a few TRBV segments, including TRBV5-6, TRBV5-1 and TRBV20-1. Relative to controls, patients with multiple sclerosis showed significantly lower normalized Chao1 diversity. By F measure, samples from a shared preparation batch strongly co-clustered.

This chain uses TRBV20-1 with TRBJ2-7; TRBD2 agrees at 12 bases. Judging by the DNA end, TRBJ2-5 fits better; the J call may be wrong. This TCR was sampled from a girl between 5 and 17 years old with multiple sclerosis. Sequenced sample: blood. This CDR3 is CSARGLAGDEETQYF. The CDR3 DNA reads TGCAGTGCTAGAGGACTAGCGGGAGATGAAGAGACCCAGTACTTC.